The rows below give T cell receptor beta chains drawn from one sample of a study of post-analysis software for immune sequencing data. TCRdb processed the PCR reads anew with MiXCR; each CDR3 protein has one entry. The sample lists about 560,000 distinct CDR3 sequences, about 44% occurring once. Material: blood. The receptors stem from a girl aged 5-17 years with multiple sclerosis. Each CDR3 is given with its conserved first and last residue. D genes are given only for firm matches. Clone size appears in some rows only: once, few, many, or a class for an expanded clone.

>TRBJ2-7|TRBV6-5|NA|NA
CASSSPFPRTVNNEQYF
TGTGCCAGCAGTTCACCTTTCCCCAGGACAGTGAACAATGAGCAGTACTTC
>TRBJ2-7|TRBV20-1|NA|few
CSASRDGYSYEQYF
TGCAGTGCTTCCCGGGACGGCTACTCCTACGAGCAGTACTTC
>TRBJ1-5|TRBV6-5|NA|NA
CASSYSHLSNQPQHF
TGTGCCAGCAGTTACTCGCACCTTAGCAATCAGCCCCAGCATTTT
>TRBJ1-1|TRBV20-1|NA|NA
CSASGVFRTEAFF
TGCAGTGCTAGTGGGGTGTTTCGTACTGAAGCTTTCTTT
>TRBJ2-3|TRBV12-3/TRBV12-4|TRBD2|once
CASNRGGGADTQYF
TGTGCCAGCAATCGCGGGGGAGGAGCAGATACGCAGTATTTT
>TRBJ2-7|TRBV20-1|NA|many
CSASVGAGEGEQYF
TGCAGTGCTAGCGTTGGCGCGGGCGAGGGCGAGCAGTACTTC
>TRBJ2-2|TRBV12-3/TRBV12-4|NA|NA
CASSLSRGRGPITGELFF
TGTGCCAGCAGTCTCTCTAGAGGGCGGGGCCCGATCACCGGGGAGCTGTTTTTT
>TRBJ1-2|TRBV12-3/TRBV12-4|TRBD1|NA
CASSKGAWEGYTF
TGTGCCAGCAGTAAGGGGGCATGGGAGGGCTACACCTTC
>TRBJ2-7|TRBV12-3/TRBV12-4|NA|NA
CASGQRWDEQYF
TGTGCCAGTGGACAACGGTGGGACGAGCAGTACTTC
>TRBJ1-2|TRBV5-1|NA|NA
CASSWAADNYGYTF
TGCGCCAGCAGCTGGGCCGCAGATAACTATGGCTACACCTTC
>TRBJ1-4|TRBV5-1|NA|NA
CASSLDGTPNEKLFF
TGCGCCAGCAGCTTGGACGGGACCCCTAATGAAAAACTGTTTTTT
>TRBJ2-4|TRBV7-9|NA|NA
CASSLEAPAKNIQYF
TGTGCCAGCAGCTTAGAGGCCCCCGCCAAAAACATTCAGTACTTC
>TRBJ2-4|TRBV5-6|NA|NA
CASSLEGRLAKNIQYF
TGTGCCAGCAGCTTGGAGGGGAGGCTAGCCAAAAACATTCAGTACTTC
>TRBJ2-7|TRBV11-3|TRBD2|few
CASSSGTSGPTYEQYF
TGTGCCAGCAGCTCAGGGACTAGCGGGCCCACCTACGAGCAGTACTTC
>TRBJ2-6|TRBV5-4|TRBD2|few
CASSAGLAGGANVLTF
TGTGCCAGCAGCGCGGGACTAGCGGGAGGGGCCAACGTCCTGACTTTC
>TRBJ1-1|TRBV7-9|NA|NA
CASSLWERAFF
TGTGCCAGCAGCTTATGGGAGAGGGCTTTCTTT
>TRBJ2-1|TRBV29-1|NA|NA
CSAPGGSSYNEQFF
TGCAGTGCCCCAGGGGGGAGCTCCTACAATGAGCAGTTCTTC
>TRBJ2-1|TRBV5-6|NA|few
CASSHALEQFF
TGTGCCAGCAGTCACGCTCTTGAGCAGTTCTTC
>TRBJ2-1|TRBV6-4|TRBD2|few
CASSDSTSGRWYNEQFF
TGTGCCAGCAGTGACTCAACTAGCGGGAGGTGGTACAATGAGCAGTTCTTC
>TRBJ2-1|TRBV7-9|NA|NA
CASYTGSNEQFF
TGTGCCAGTTATACAGGGTCCAATGAGCAGTTCTTC
>TRBJ1-2|TRBV9|NA|few
CASSSRGLPGYGYTF
TGTGCCAGCAGCTCCAGGGGACTCCCAGGCTATGGCTACACCTTC
>TRBJ1-2|TRBV11-2|NA|few
CASSTTKHYGYTF
TGTGCCAGCAGTACGACAAAGCACTATGGCTACACCTTC
>TRBJ2-5|TRBV7-6|TRBD2|NA
CASSLKAGGKYNEQYF
TGTGCCAGCAGCTTAAAAGCGGGAGGGAAGTACAATGAGCAGTACTTC
>TRBJ2-5|TRBV5-1|NA|NA
CASSLLTPQETQYF
TGCGCCAGCAGCTTGTTGACGCCTCAAGAGACCCAGTACTTC
>TRBJ1-1|TRBV4-1|TRBD1|NA
CASSHRQGAAEAFF
TGCGCCAGCAGCCATCGACAGGGGGCAGCTGAAGCTTTCTTT
>TRBJ1-2|TRBV10-3|NA|few
CASYSRSNYGYTF
TGTGCCAGTTACAGCCGTTCTAACTATGGCTACACCTTC
>TRBJ2-7|TRBV5-1|NA|few
CASRFSGDGYYEQYF
TGCGCCAGCAGATTCTCGGGGGACGGATACTACGAGCAGTACTTC
>TRBJ1-1|TRBV29-1|NA|NA
CSVHTRGEAFF
TGCAGCGTCCATACCAGGGGAGAAGCTTTCTTT